This T cell receptor beta chain was sequenced during a study of molecular identifiers for immune sequencing clone quantification. Libraries for naive CD8 T cells, which were made from about 19,000 to 1,100,000 sorted cells, drew on 10%, 30% or 50% of the RNA. Study conclusions and caveats: Clones above 20 RNA copies contained over 98% of effector molecules and under 1% of naive molecules.

This clonotype was counted a few times. Its antigen remains unknown. No conserved phenylalanine or tryptophan ends this CDR3, so it is likely a read error. TCRdb redid the calling of the PCR reads with MiXCR, one entry per CDR3 protein. The table lists more than 95,000 distinct CDR3 sequences, approximately 25% of them singletons. The CDR3 is 13 amino acids. The germline V and J ends were trimmed by 5 bases and 0 bases, with 9 bases remaining between them. Germline assignment: CDR1 DFQATT and CDR2 SNEGSKA (reference sequence). The chain employs TRBV20-1 and TRBJ2-3, with D uncertain. This receptor was identified in a human donor in good health. Some libraries in this study had Jurkat cell RNA spiked in. What was sequenced was naive CD8+ T cells from blood, with Jurkat cell RNA spiked in. As to subset: FACS-sorted CD8+CD4-CCR7+CD45RA+ naive T cells. The CDR3 loop is CSALSGSTDTQYL. CDR3 nucleotide sequence: TGCAGTGCTCTCAGTGGTAGCACAGATACGCAGTATCTT.